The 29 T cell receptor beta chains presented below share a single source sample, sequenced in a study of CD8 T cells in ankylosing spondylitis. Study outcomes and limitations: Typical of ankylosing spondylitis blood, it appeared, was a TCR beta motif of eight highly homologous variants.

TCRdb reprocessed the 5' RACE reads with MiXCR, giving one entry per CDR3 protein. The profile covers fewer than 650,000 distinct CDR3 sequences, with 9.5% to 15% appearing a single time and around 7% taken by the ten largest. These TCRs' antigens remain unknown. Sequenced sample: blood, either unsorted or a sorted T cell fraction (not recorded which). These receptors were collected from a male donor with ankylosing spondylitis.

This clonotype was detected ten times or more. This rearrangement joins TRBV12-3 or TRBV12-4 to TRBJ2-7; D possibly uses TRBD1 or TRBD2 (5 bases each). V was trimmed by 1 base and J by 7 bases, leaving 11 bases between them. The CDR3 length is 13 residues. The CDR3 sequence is CASSLGGSGEQYV. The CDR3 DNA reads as TGTGCCAGCAGTTTAGGGGGGTCCGGGGAGCAGTACGTC.

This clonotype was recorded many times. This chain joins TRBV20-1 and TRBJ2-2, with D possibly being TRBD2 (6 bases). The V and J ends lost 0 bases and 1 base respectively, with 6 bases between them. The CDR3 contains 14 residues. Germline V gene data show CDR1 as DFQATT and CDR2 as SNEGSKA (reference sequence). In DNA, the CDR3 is TGCAGTGCTAGAGACGGGAGGAACACCGGGGAGCTGTTTTTT. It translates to CSARDGRNTGELFF.

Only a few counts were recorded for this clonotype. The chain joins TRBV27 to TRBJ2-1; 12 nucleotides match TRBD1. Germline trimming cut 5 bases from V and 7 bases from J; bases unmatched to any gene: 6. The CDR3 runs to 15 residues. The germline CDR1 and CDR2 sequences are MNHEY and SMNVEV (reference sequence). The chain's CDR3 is CASSRRGQGANEQFF. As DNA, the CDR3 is TGTGCCAGCAGTCGCCGGGGACAGGGGGCGAATGAGCAGTTCTTC.

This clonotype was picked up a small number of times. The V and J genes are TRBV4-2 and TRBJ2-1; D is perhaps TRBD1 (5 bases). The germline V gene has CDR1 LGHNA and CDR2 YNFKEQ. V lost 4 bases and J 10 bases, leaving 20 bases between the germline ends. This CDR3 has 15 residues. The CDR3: CASSLDSGKTNEQFF. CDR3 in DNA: TGTGCCAGCAGCCTCGACAGTGGGAAGACAAACGAGCAGTTCTTC.

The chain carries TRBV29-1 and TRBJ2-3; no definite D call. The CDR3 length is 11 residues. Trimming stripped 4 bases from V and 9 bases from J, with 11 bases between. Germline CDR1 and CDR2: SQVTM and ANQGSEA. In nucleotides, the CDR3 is TGCAGCGTTGGGGGTGGCTTGACGCAGTATTTT. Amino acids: CSVGGGLTQYF.

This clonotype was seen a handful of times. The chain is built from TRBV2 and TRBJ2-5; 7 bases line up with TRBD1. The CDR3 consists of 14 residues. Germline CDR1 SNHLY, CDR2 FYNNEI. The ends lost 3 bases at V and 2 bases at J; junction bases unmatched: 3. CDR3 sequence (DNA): TGTGCCAGCAGTGATGGGACAGAACAAGAGACCCAGTACTTC. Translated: CASSDGTEQETQYF.

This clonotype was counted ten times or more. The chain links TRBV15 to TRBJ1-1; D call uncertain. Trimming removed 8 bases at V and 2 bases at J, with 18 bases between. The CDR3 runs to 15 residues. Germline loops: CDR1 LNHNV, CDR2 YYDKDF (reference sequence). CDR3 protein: CATSGGRSSNTEAFF. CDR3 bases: TGTGCCACCTCGGGAGGGAGGTCTTCCAACACTGAAGCTTTCTTT.

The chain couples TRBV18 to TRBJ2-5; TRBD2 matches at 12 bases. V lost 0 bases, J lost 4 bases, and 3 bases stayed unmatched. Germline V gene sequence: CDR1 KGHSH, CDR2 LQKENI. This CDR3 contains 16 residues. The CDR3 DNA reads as TGTGCCAGCTCACCACCCCGACTAGCGGGAGCAGAGACCCAGTACTTC. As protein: CASSPPRLAGAETQYF. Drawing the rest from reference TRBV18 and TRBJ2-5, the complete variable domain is NAGVMQNPRHLVRRRGQEARLRCSPMKGHSHVYWYRQLPEEGLKFMVYLQKENIIDESGMPKERFSAEFPKEGPSILRIQQVVRGDSAAYFCASSPPRLAGAETQYFGPGTRLLVL.

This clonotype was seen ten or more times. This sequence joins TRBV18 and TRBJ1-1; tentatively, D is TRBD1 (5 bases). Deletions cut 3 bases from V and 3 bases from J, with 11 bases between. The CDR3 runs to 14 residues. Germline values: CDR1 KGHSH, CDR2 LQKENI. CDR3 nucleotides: TGTGCCAGCTCACCCGGAGGGGCGCACACTGAAGCTTTCTTT. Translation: CASSPGGAHTEAFF.

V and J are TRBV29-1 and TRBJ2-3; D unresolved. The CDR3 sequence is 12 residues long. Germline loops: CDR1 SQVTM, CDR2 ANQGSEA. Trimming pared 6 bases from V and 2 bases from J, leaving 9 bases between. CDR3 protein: CSVGHDTDTQYF. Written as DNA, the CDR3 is TGCAGCGTGGGCCATGACACAGATACGCAGTATTTT.

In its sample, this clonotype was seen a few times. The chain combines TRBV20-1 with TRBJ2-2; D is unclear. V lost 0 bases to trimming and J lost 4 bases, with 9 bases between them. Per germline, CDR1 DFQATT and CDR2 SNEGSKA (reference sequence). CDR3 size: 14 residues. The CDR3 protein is CSARDGRGTGELFF. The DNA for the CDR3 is TGCAGTGCTAGAGATGGACGTGGCACCGGGGAGCTGTTTTTT.

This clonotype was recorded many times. In nucleotides, the CDR3 is TGTGCCAGCAGTGAGTTTGGGTCCGTGGACACCGGGGAGCTGTTTTTT. Translation: CASSEFGSVDTGELFF. The chain has TRBV2 and TRBJ2-2; D not resolved. Germline V CDR1 and CDR2: SNHLY, FYNNEI. V was shortened by 3 bases and J by 3 bases, with 14 bases between the two germline ends. This CDR3 has 16 amino acids.

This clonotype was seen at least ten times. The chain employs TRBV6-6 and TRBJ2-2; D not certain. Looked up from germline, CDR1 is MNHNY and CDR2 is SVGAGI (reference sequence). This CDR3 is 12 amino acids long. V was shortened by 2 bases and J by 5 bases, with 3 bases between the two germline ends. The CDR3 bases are TGTGCCAGCAGTTACCAGACCGGGGAGCTGTTTTTT. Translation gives CASSYQTGELFF.

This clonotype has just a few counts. The CDR3 spells CAIRTQALGYEQYF. The DNA of the CDR3 is TGTGCCATCAGGACCCAAGCCCTAGGGTACGAGCAGTACTTC. The chain joins TRBV10-3 to TRBJ2-7; D unresolved. The germline V and J ends were trimmed by 6 bases and 4 bases, with 16 bases remaining between them. Per germline, CDR1 ENHRY and CDR2 SYGVKD. There are 14 residues in the CDR3.

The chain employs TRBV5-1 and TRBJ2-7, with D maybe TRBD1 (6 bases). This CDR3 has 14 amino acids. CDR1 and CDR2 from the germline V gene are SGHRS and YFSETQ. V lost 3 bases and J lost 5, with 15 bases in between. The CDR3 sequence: CASSWGSRDNEQYF. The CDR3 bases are TGCGCCAGCAGCTGGGGGTCCCGGGACAACGAGCAGTACTTC.

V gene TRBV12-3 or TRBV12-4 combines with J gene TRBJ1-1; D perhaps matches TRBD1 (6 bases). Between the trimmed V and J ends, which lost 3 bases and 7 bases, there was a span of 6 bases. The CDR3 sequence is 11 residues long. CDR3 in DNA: TGTGCCAGCAGTTTGGACAGTGAAGCTTTCTTT. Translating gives CASSLDSEAFF.

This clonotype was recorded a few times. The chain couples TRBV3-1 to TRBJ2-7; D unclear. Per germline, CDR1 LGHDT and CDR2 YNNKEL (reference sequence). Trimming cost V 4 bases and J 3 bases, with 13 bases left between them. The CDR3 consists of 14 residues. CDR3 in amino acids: CASSPLRLGYEQYF. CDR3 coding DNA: TGTGCCAGCAGCCCGTTACGTCTAGGCTACGAGCAGTACTTC.

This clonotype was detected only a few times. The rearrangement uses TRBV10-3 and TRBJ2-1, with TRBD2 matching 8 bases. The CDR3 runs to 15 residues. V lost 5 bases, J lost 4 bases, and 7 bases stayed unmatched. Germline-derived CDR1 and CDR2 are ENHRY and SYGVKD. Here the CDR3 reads CAISIASGLYNEQFF. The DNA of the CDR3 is TGTGCCATCAGTATTGCTAGCGGGTTATACAATGAGCAGTTCTTC.

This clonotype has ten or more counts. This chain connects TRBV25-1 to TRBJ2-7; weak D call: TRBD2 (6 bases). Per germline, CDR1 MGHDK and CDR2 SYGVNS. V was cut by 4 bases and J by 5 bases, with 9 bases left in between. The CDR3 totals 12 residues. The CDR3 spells CASSAGGDEQYF. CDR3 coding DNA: TGTGCCAGCAGTGCTGGAGGGGACGAGCAGTACTTC.

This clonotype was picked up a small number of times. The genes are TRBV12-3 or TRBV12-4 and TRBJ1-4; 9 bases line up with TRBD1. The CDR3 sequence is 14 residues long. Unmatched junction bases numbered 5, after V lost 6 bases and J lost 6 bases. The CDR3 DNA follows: TGTGCCAGCAGCGGGACAGGGACTTATGAAAAACTGTTTTTT. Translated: CASSGTGTYEKLFF.

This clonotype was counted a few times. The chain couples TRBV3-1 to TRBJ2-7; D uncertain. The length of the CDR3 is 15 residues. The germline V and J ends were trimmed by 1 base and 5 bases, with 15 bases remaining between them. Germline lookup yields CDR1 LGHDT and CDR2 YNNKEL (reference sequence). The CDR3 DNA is TGTGCCAGCAGCCAAGGGAGACAAGGCTGGGACGAGCAGTACTTC. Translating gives CASSQGRQGWDEQYF.

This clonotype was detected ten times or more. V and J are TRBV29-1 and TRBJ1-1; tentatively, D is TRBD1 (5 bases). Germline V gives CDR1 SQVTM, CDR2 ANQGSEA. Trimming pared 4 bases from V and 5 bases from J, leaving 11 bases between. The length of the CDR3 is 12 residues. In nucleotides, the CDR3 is TGCAGCGTTGGATTCGGGGGAACTGAAGCTTTCTTT. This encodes CSVGFGGTEAFF.

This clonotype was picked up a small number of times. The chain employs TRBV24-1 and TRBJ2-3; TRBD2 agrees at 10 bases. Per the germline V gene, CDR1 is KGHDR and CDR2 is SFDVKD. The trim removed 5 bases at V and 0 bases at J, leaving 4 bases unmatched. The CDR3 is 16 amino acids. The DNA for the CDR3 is TGTGCCACCAGTGGAGGACTAGCGGCTAGCACAGATACGCAGTATTTT. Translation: CATSGGLAASTDTQYF.

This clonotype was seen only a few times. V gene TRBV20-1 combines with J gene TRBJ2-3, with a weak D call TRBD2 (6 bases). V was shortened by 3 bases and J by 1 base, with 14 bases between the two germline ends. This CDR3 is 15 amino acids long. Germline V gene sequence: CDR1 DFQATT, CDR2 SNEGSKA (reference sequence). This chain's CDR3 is CSASLGSLGTDTQYF. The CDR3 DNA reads TGCAGTGCTAGTCTCGGGAGCTTAGGCACAGATACGCAGTATTTT.

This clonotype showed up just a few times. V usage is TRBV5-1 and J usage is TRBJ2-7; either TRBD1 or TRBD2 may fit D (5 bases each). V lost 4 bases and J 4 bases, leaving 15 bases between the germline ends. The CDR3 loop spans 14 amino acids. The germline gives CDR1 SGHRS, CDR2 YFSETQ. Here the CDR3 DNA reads TGCGCCAGCAGCAAGGACACCCGGGGATACGAGCAGTACTTC. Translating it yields CASSKDTRGYEQYF.

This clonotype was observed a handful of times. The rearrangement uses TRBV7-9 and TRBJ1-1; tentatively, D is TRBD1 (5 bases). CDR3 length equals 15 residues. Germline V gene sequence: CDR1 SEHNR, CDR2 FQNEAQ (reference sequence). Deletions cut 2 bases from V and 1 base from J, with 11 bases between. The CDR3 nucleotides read TGTGCCAGCAGCTTATTTGGGGGAGGGAACACTGAAGCTTTCTTT. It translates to CASSLFGGGNTEAFF.

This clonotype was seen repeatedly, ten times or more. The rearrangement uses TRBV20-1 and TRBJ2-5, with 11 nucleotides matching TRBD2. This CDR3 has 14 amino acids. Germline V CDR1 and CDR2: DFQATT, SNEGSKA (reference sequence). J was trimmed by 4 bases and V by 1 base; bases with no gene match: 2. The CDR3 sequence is CSARASGRRETQYF. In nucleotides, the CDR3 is TGCAGTGCTAGAGCTAGCGGGAGGAGAGAGACCCAGTACTTC.

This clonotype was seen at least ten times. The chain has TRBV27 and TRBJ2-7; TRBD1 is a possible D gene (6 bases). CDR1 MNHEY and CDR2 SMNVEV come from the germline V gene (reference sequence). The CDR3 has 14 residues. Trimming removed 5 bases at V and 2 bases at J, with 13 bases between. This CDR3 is CASSPRTAPYEQYV. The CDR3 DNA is TGTGCCAGCAGTCCGAGGACAGCTCCCTACGAGCAGTACGTC.

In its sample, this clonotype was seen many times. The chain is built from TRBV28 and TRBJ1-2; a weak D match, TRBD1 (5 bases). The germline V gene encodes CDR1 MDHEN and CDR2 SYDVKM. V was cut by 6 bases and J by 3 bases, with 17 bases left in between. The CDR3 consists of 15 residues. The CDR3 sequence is CASRTPQGIHYGYTF. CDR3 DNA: TGTGCCAGCAGGACACCCCAGGGTATCCACTATGGCTACACCTTC.